The 17 T cell receptor beta chains below come from one sample, sequenced in a study of CD8+CD57+ T cells in acquired aplastic anemia. According to the study, genomic DNA was the template for TCR beta VDJ and CDR3 profiling. In TCRdb, the reads were re-called with MiXCR into one record per CDR3 protein. The table records 350,000 to 450,000 distinct CDR3 sequences, roughly 68% of them present only once. The specimen was sorted CD4+, CD8+, or CD8+CD57+ T cells (not recorded which) from PBMCs. These receptors were collected from a human donor in good health, serving as a control.

The sample holds many counts of this clonotype. The chain uses TRBV5-6 and TRBJ2-5, with TRBD1 identical over 7 bases. The CDR3 is 16 amino acids. The V segment lost 5 bases and the J segment 1 base; nucleotides outside the gene matches: 11. Germline loops: CDR1 SGHDT, CDR2 YYEEEE. CDR3: CASSSRPTGLQETQYF. In nucleotides, the CDR3 is TGTGCCAGCAGTTCGAGACCGACAGGGCTCCAAGAGACCCAGTACTTC.

At least ten counts were recorded for this clonotype. The CDR3 reads CASSSRTANQPQHF. DNA for the CDR3: TGTGCCAGCAGTTCACGGACAGCCAATCAGCCCCAGCATTTT. The gene calls are TRBV12-3 or TRBV12-4 and TRBJ1-5; maybe TRBD1 (6 bases). The CDR3 length is 14 residues. With 4 bases removed from V and 3 bases from J, the gap between germline ends came to 10 bases.

This clonotype showed up just once. The J gene is TRBJ1-2, the V gene TRBV20-1, with a possible D match to TRBD1 (6 bases). The CDR3 has 13 residues. Trimming pared 3 bases from V and 3 bases from J, leaving 11 bases between. The germline V gene has CDR1 DFQATT and CDR2 SNEGSKA (reference sequence). The CDR3 DNA sequence: TGCAGTGCTAGGGCAGGGGTGGACTATGGCTACACCTTC. Protein sequence: CSARAGVDYGYTF.

The V and J genes are TRBV29-1 and TRBJ1-2, with TRBD1 identical over 7 bases. CDR3 length equals 12 residues. V shed 4 bases and J 4 bases; nucleotides not matched to a gene: 3. Germline V lookup: CDR1 SQVTM, CDR2 ANQGSEA. CDR3 nucleotides: TGCAGCGTTGCAGGGGGAGCCTATGGCTACACCTTC. Translated: CSVAGGAYGYTF. The whole variable domain, remainder taken from reference TRBV29-1 and TRBJ1-2, is SAVISQKPSRDICQRGTSLTIQCQVDSQVTMMFWYRQQPGQSLTLIATANQGSEATYESGFVIDKFPISRPNLTFSTLTVSNMSPEDSSIYLCSVAGGAYGYTFGSGTRLTVV.

Of note for this clonotype: The final CDR3 position lacks the conserved phenylalanine or tryptophan, pointing to a likely read error. No DNA is shown, since the ends of the CDR3 on it are uncertain; the CDR3 is the one TCRdb lists. The J gene is TRBJ1-2, the V gene TRBV7-2; TRBD1, as called in the table, went unchecked against the DNA. 13 amino acids form the CDR3, both terminal residues included. Germline CDR1 SGHTA, CDR2 FQGNSA. CDR3 loop: CASSKQGGHGYEQ.

The chain carries TRBV19 and TRBJ1-5; 12 bases align to TRBD1. V lost 4 bases to trimming and J lost 0 bases; unmatched junction nucleotides: 7. The CDR3 consists of 18 residues. Germline V lookup: CDR1 LNHDA, CDR2 SQIVND (reference sequence). The CDR3, as DNA: TGTGCCAGTAGTACCTGGGACAGGGGGCTGGGTAGCAATCAGCCCCAGCATTTT. Amino acid sequence: CASSTWDRGLGSNQPQHF.

The chain uses TRBV29-1 and TRBJ1-5; D not resolved. In germline, CDR1 is SQVTM, CDR2 ANQGSEA. Trimming left V 3 bases short and J 4 bases short, with 7 bases between. The CDR3 covers 12 residues. CDR3 coding DNA: TGCAGCGTTGACGACCTTAATCAGCCCCAGCATTTT. Its translation is CSVDDLNQPQHF. The full variable domain, its missing parts supplied by reference TRBV29-1 and TRBJ1-5, is SAVISQKPSRDICQRGTSLTIQCQVDSQVTMMFWYRQQPGQSLTLIATANQGSEATYESGFVIDKFPISRPNLTFSTLTVSNMSPEDSSIYLCSVDDLNQPQHFGDGTRLSIL.

V is TRBV19 and J is TRBJ2-6, with TRBD1 matching 10 bases. V lost 9 bases, J lost 4 bases, and 12 bases stayed unmatched. CDR3 length equals 17 residues. The V gene's germline CDR1 is LNHDA and CDR2 SQIVND (reference sequence). CDR3 nucleotides: TGTGCCAGCAGTTGGGACAGGGGTCGCACCGGGGCCAACGTCCTGACTTTC. Translating it yields CASSWDRGRTGANVLTF.

This clonotype was recorded at least ten times. The J gene is TRBJ2-7, the V gene TRBV12-3 or TRBV12-4; the D gene could be TRBD1 or TRBD2 (5 bases each). The V end lost 6 bases, the J end lost 2 bases, and 20 bases lay between the germline ends. The CDR3 is 16 amino acids. Here the CDR3 DNA reads TGTGCCAGCAGCTCGACCGGGGACCGTGGAACCTACGAGCAGTACTTC. Its protein is CASSSTGDRGTYEQYF.

As for this clonotype: Sequence at one end of the junction differs from germline and may be a read error. The chain is built from TRBV6-6 and TRBJ1-1; D call uncertain. Germline-derived CDR1 and CDR2 are MNHNY and SVGAGI (reference sequence). The CDR3 is 11 residues long. Written as DNA, the CDR3 is TGTGCCAGTAGTTCTTACGTTGAAGCTTTCTTT. This translates into CASSSYVEAFF.

This clonotype was counted many times. This rearrangement joins TRBV28 to TRBJ2-7; D is possibly TRBD2 (6 bases). The CDR3 covers 12 residues. Germline-derived CDR1 and CDR2 are MDHEN and SYDVKM. CDR3 coding DNA: TGTGCGTCGGAGGGTGACTCCTACGAGCAGTACTTC. It specifies CASEGDSYEQYF.

Many counts were recorded for this clonotype. V gene TRBV20-1 combines with J gene TRBJ1-1; weak D call: TRBD1 (6 bases). The CDR3 has 14 amino acids. V lost 0 bases and J lost 5, with 13 bases in between. In germline, CDR1 is DFQATT, CDR2 SNEGSKA (reference sequence). The CDR3 protein is CSARDQKGVTEAFF. The CDR3 coding sequence is TGCAGTGCTAGAGATCAAAAGGGGGTAACTGAAGCTTTCTTT.

About this clonotype itself: A much larger clone lies one base from this, so it may be a read error. The chain couples TRBV18 to TRBJ2-7; D perhaps matches TRBD1 (6 bases). Looked up from germline, CDR1 is KGHSH and CDR2 is LQKENI. This CDR3 spans 14 amino acids. The CDR3: CASPPPQGPYEQYF. Here the CDR3 DNA reads TGTGCCAGCCCACCACCACAGGGCCCCTACGAGCAGTACTTC.

For this clonotype: The junction shows a germline mismatch at one end, possibly a read error. The gene calls are TRBV2 and TRBJ2-7; the D is unclear. Germline V gives CDR1 SNHLY, CDR2 FYNNEI. CDR3 length equals 11 residues. The CDR3 loop reads CVSSVGNEPYF. CDR3 DNA sequence: TGTGTCAGCAGTGTGGGAAACGAGCCGTACTTC.

The chain has TRBV7-3 and TRBJ2-7, with D unresolved. V was clipped by 5 bases and J by 6 bases, with 17 bases between them. The CDR3 is 14 amino acids. CDR1 is SGHTA, CDR2 FQGTGA, per germline. The CDR3 DNA reads as TGTGCCAGCAGCGCGTCCGGCCTGGTCTGCGAGCAGTACTTC. It codes for CASSASGLVCEQYF. Supplemented by reference TRBV7-3 and TRBJ2-7, the full variable domain reads GAGVSQTPSNKVTEKGKYVELRCDPISGHTALYWYRQSLGQGPEFLIYFQGTGAADDSGLPNDRFFAVRPEGSVSTLKIQRTERGDSAVYLCASSASGLVCEQYFGPGTRLTVT.

The J gene is TRBJ1-2, the V gene TRBV12-3 or TRBV12-4; D not resolved. The CDR3 is made up of 17 amino acids. Trimming left V 7 bases short and J 2 bases short, with 23 bases between. The CDR3 DNA reads as TGTGCCAGCACTTCCTCGGCAGGTAGGGCTCGCAACTATGGCTACACCTTC. It is translated as CASTSSAGRARNYGYTF.

This clonotype was detected once. A much larger clone differs by one base, so this may be a read error. The chain recombines TRBV6-5 with TRBJ2-3, with 8 bases fitting TRBD1. The CDR3 has 14 amino acids. CDR1 is MNHEY and CDR2 is SVGAGI in the germline V gene. V gave up 6 bases and J gave up 4 bases; unmatched junction bases: 6. Written as DNA, the CDR3 is TGTGCCAGCAGAACTGGACAGGGCGCAGATACGCAGTATTTT. It is translated as CASRTGQGADTQYF.